Below, 23 T cell receptor beta chains from the same sample are listed, as sequenced in a study of T cell clonotyping in hematopoietic cell transplantation. Only in-frame clones appear in the TCRdb table, and some are missing; sequencing was by immunoSEQ multiplex PCR. The data contain over 8,500 clones, around 79% of them singletons. Sequencing used peripheral blood mononuclear cells, obtained 180 days after allogeneic stem cell transplant. These receptors all come from a female patient aged 45-60 years who had an allogeneic stem cell transplant from a related donor, so the T cells may come from the graft donor. Some clones in this sample may be carry-over from other donors' samples.

The chain carries TRBV6-5 and TRBJ1-3; maybe TRBD1 (6 bases). V was clipped by 0 bases and J by 4 bases, with 10 bases between them. The germline CDR1 and CDR2 sequences are MNHEY and SVGAGI. The CDR3 runs to 15 residues. The CDR3 nucleotides read TGTGCCAGCAGTTACTCAAGGGGGTCCGGAAACACCATATATTTT. Translated: CASSYSRGSGNTIYF.

By sample fraction, this clone is medium-sized. The chain combines TRBV4-1 with TRBJ1-5; D not resolved. The germline V gene encodes CDR1 MGHRA and CDR2 YSYEKL. CDR3 size: 14 residues. Trimming shortened V by 4 bases and J by 0 bases, and 7 bases separated the two germline ends. As DNA, the CDR3 is TGCGCCAGCAGCCCTTCCTATAGCAATCAGCCCCAGCATTTT. Protein product: CASSPSYSNQPQHF.

This clone was picked up one time. The chain employs TRBV27 and TRBJ1-2, with D unresolved. This CDR3 is built from 13 residues. V was trimmed by 6 bases and J by 7 bases, leaving 15 bases between them. The germline V gene has CDR1 MNHEY and CDR2 SMNVEV (reference sequence). The CDR3 nucleotides are TGTGCCAGCAGCGGGCCCACAGAGGCTGGCTACACCTTC. Encoded protein: CASSGPTEAGYTF.

The chain joins TRBV7-2 to TRBJ1-5, with D possibly being TRBD1 (5 bases). Trimming shortened V by 7 bases and J by 9 bases, and 16 bases separated the two germline ends. Germline V gene sequence: CDR1 SGHTA, CDR2 FQGNSA. The CDR3 is 13 amino acids. This CDR3 reads CASTLSGGWPQHF. The CDR3 DNA reads TGTGCCAGCACTTTGAGCGGGGGGTGGCCCCAGCATTTT.

The V gene is TRBV15, the J gene TRBJ2-4; 8 bases line up with TRBD2. Trimming cost V 5 bases and J 1 base; bases outside gene matches: 7. CDR1 is LNHNV and CDR2 is YYDKDF in the germline V gene (reference sequence). The CDR3 runs 16 residues. The CDR3 DNA reads TGTGCCACCAGCGGGATAGCGGGGCCTGCCAAAAACATTCAGTACTTC. Translated, it gives CATSGIAGPAKNIQYF.

This clone was seen a few times. The V and J genes are TRBV19 and TRBJ1-1; D is possibly TRBD1 (5 bases). Germline-derived CDR1 and CDR2 are LNHDA and SQIVND (reference sequence). The CDR3 loop spans 12 amino acids. The V and J ends lost 7 bases and 3 bases respectively, with 9 bases between them. In DNA, the CDR3 is TGTGCCAGTAAACAGGAATACACTGAAGCTTTCTTT. Protein sequence: CASKQEYTEAFF.

This clone was detected only a few times. A junction end diverges from the germline sequence, so it may reflect a read error. The V and J genes are TRBV10-1 and TRBJ1-6; TRBD1 aligns across 7 bases. The germline V gene encodes CDR1 WNHNN and CDR2 SYGVQD (reference sequence). The CDR3 sequence is 11 residues long. The CDR3 DNA reads TGCGCCAGCAGGAAAGGACAGGCCTCCAACTTT. This encodes CASRKGQASNF.

The chain combines TRBV27 with TRBJ1-2, with D possibly matching TRBD1 (6 bases). The CDR3 extends over 18 amino acids. V lost 5 bases and J 5 bases, leaving 27 bases between the germline ends. Germline V gives CDR1 MNHEY, CDR2 SMNVEV (reference sequence). The CDR3 DNA reads as TGTGCCAGCAGTCCCAAAGGCACAGGGTTCGTATTAGAATATGGCTACACCTTC. Translating gives CASSPKGTGFVLEYGYTF.

V gene TRBV21-1 combines with J gene TRBJ2-7; the table assigns TRBD2, which was not confirmed against the DNA. TRBV21-1 is noted as a pseudogene. This CDR3 comprises 14 residues. This chain's CDR3 is CASSKLGRGYEQYF. In nucleotides, the CDR3 is TGTGCCAGCAGCAAATTGGGGCGGGGGTACGAGCAGTACTTC.

J is TRBJ2-7 and V is TRBV5-1; perhaps TRBD2 as D (7 bases). Looked up from germline, CDR1 is SGHRS and CDR2 is YFSETQ. Trimming stripped 4 bases from V and 3 bases from J, with 20 bases between. This CDR3 has 16 amino acids. The CDR3 DNA sequence: TGCGCCAGCAGCCCCGCGGGGGCTAGCAGAATCTACGAGCAGTACTTC. This encodes CASSPAGASRIYEQYF.

The gene calls are TRBV28 and TRBJ1-1; no clear D. This CDR3 is 13 amino acids long. CDR1 MDHEN and CDR2 SYDVKM come from the germline V gene. V lost 2 bases to trimming and J lost 7 bases, with 11 bases between them. CDR3 bases: TGTGCCAGCAGTTTACTCACCGGTGTTGAAGCTTTCTTT. It codes for CASSLLTGVEAFF.

The chain couples TRBV2 to TRBJ1-5; D gene unclear. Trimming removed 2 bases at V and 10 bases at J, with 12 bases between. Germline CDR1 is SNHLY and CDR2 is FYNNEI. The CDR3 spans 13 residues. CDR3 residues: CASSEPLPGPQHF. The CDR3 DNA is TGTGCCAGCAGTGAACCACTCCCCGGTCCCCAGCATTTT. Together with reference TRBV2 and TRBJ1-5, the CDR3 gives the full variable domain: EPEVTQTPSHQVTQMGQEVILRCVPISNHLYFYWYRQILGQKVEFLVSFYNNEISEKSEIFDDQFSVERPDGSNFTLKIRSTKLEDSAMYFCASSEPLPGPQHFGDGTRLSIL.

This rearrangement joins TRBV11-1 to TRBJ1-1; a possible D gene is TRBD1 (5 bases). This CDR3 has 13 amino acids. V shed 9 bases and J shed 5 bases, with 16 bases lying between them. The germline V gene encodes CDR1 SGHAT and CDR2 FQDESV (reference sequence). CDR3 sequence (DNA): TGTGCCAGTACACAGGCTGAGAGGACTGAAGCTTTCTTT. Its translation is CASTQAERTEAFF.

The chain couples TRBV6-5 to TRBJ2-3; D is uncertain. Germline assignment: CDR1 MNHEY and CDR2 SVGAGI. Trimming left V 6 bases short and J 4 bases short, with 2 bases between. This CDR3 has 10 residues. The CDR3 loop reads CASRADTQYF. DNA for the CDR3: TGTGCCAGCAGGGCAGATACGCAGTATTTT.

This clone showed up just a few times. The chain joins TRBV7-8 to TRBJ1-2; 7 positions match TRBD1. There are 14 residues in the CDR3. V gave up 5 bases and J gave up 0 bases; unmatched junction bases: 3. In germline, CDR1 is SGHVS, CDR2 FQNEAQ. The chain's CDR3 is CASSRGQANYGYTF. The CDR3 bases are TGTGCCAGCAGCCGTGGACAGGCTAACTATGGCTACACCTTC.

V is TRBV7-3 and J is TRBJ1-1, with 12 positions matching TRBD1. Germline CDR1 reads SGHTA; CDR2 reads FQGTGA. The V gene end was trimmed by 5 bases and the J gene end by 3 bases; junction bases not matched to a gene: 7. This CDR3 has 16 residues. The CDR3 DNA follows: TGTGCCAGCAGCCCGGGGACAGGGGGCGCCTACACTGAAGCTTTCTTT. Translation gives CASSPGTGGAYTEAFF.

This chain connects TRBV10-3 to TRBJ1-1; tentatively, D is TRBD1 (5 bases). The CDR3 length is 15 residues. Trimming removed 7 bases from V and 7 bases from J, with 22 bases in between. Germline loops: CDR1 ENHRY, CDR2 SYGVKD. The CDR3 sequence is CAITLLPHVGGEAFF. For the CDR3, the DNA is TGTGCCATCACCCTACTTCCCCATGTTGGGGGTGAAGCTTTCTTT.

The gene calls are TRBV28 and TRBJ1-1; TRBD1 agrees at 8 bases. The V gene end was trimmed by 5 bases and the J gene end by 4 bases; junction bases not matched to a gene: 6. Germline V gene data show CDR1 as MDHEN and CDR2 as SYDVKM. This CDR3 has 14 residues. The CDR3 DNA reads TGTGCCAGCAGTCCATCCACAGGGGGCACTGAAGCTTTCTTT. It is translated as CASSPSTGGTEAFF.

There are a few counts of this clone. V gene TRBV7-6 combines with J gene TRBJ1-1; D unresolved. CDR3 length: 15 residues. From germline, CDR1 is SGHVS and CDR2 FNYEAQ. Trimming shortened V by 1 base and J by 3 bases, and 12 bases separated the two germline ends. The CDR3 region is CASSLGPVGYTEAFF. The CDR3, as DNA: TGTGCCAGCAGCTTAGGACCGGTTGGATACACTGAAGCTTTCTTT. Based on the CDR3 plus reference TRBV7-6 and TRBJ1-1, the full variable domain is GAGVSQSPRYKVTKRGQDVALRCDPISGHVSLYWYRQALGQGPEFLTYFNYEAQQDKSGLPNDRFSAERPEGSISTLTIQRTEQRDSAMYRCASSLGPVGYTEAFFGQGTRLTVV.

This clone was found once. The genes are TRBV30 and TRBJ1-3; D call uncertain. The CDR3 loop spans 11 amino acids. The germline V gene encodes CDR1 GTSNPN and CDR2 SVGIG (reference sequence). V was trimmed by 5 bases and J by 4 bases, leaving 6 bases between them. The CDR3 loop reads CAWGEGNTIYF. CDR3 DNA: TGTGCCTGGGGGGAGGGAAACACCATATATTTT.

The CDR3 is CAISVSSGTPSYEQYF. CDR3 nucleotide sequence: TGTGCCATCAGTGTATCTAGCGGAACCCCTTCCTACGAGCAGTACTTC. The rearrangement joins TRBV10-3 to TRBJ2-7; 7 bases map to TRBD2. Trimming at V came to 4 bases and at J to 1 base, leaving 10 bases not matched to a gene. Germline V gives CDR1 ENHRY, CDR2 SYGVKD. This CDR3 contains 16 residues.

CDR3 amino acids: CASSQEFEAGPQHF. The CDR3 coding sequence is TGCGCCAGCAGCCAAGAATTCGAAGCGGGGCCCCAGCATTTT. V and J are TRBV4-3 and TRBJ1-5; D is unresolved. V was shortened by 0 bases and J by 9 bases, with 12 bases between the two germline ends. Germline V gives CDR1 LGHNA, CDR2 YSLEER. This CDR3 contains 14 residues.

This clone has only one observation. The chain employs TRBV5-1 and TRBJ1-1, with 7 bases aligning to TRBD1. Germline V gives CDR1 SGHRS, CDR2 YFSETQ. V shed 0 bases, J shed 7 bases, and the junction held 3 bases outside the gene matches. The length of the CDR3 is 13 residues. The DNA of the CDR3 is TGCGCCAGCAGCTTGGTAGGGGGCGGTGAAGCTTTCTTT. This encodes CASSLVGGGEAFF.